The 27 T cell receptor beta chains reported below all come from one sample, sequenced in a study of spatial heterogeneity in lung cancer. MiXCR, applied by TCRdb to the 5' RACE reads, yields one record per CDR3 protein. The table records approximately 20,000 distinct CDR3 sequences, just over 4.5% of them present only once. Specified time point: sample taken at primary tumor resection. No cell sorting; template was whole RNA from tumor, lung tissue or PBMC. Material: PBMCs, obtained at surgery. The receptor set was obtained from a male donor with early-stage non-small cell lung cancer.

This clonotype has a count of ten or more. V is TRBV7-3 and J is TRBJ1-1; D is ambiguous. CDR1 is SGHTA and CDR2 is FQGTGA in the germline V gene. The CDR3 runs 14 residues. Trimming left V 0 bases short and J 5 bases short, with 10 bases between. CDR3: CASSLTGDETEAFF. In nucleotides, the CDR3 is TGTGCCAGCAGCTTAACCGGGGATGAAACTGAAGCTTTCTTT.

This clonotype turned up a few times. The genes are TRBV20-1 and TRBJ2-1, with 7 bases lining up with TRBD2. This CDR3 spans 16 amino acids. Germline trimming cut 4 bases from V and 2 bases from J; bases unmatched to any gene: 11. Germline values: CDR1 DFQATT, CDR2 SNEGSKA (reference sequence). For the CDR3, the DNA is TGCAGTGCTACCACTAGCGACCCACTCACCTACAATGAGCAGTTCTTC. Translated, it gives CSATTSDPLTYNEQFF.

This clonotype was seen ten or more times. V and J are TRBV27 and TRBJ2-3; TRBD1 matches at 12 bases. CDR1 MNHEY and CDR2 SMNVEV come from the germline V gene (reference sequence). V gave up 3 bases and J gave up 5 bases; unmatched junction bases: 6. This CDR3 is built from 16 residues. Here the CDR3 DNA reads TGTGCCAGCAGTTTGGGACAGGGGGCGCTAAAAGATACGCAGTATTTT. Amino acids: CASSLGQGALKDTQYF.

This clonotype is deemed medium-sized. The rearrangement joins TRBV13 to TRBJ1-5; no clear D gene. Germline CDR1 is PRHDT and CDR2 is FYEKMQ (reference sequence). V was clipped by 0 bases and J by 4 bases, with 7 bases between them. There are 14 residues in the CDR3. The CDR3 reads CASSLGLTNQPQHF. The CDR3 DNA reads TGTGCCAGCAGCTTAGGGCTGACAAATCAGCCCCAGCATTTT. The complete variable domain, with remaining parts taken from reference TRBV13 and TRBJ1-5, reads AAGVIQSPRHLIKEKRETATLKCYPIPRHDTVYWYQQGPGQDPQFLISFYEKMQSDKGSIPDRFSAQQFSDYHSELNMSSLELGDSALYFCASSLGLTNQPQHFGDGTRLSIL.

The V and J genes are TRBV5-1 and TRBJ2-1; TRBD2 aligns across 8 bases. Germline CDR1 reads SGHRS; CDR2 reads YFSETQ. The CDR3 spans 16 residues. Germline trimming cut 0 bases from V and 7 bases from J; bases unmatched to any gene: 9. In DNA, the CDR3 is TGCGCCAGCAGCTTGGCGGGCAGCGGGAGTACAAATGAGCAGTTCTTC. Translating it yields CASSLAGSGSTNEQFF.

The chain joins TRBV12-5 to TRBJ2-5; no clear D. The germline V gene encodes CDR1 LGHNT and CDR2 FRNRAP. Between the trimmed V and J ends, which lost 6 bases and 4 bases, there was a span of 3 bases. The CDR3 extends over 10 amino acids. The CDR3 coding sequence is TGTGCTAGTGGCGGAGAGACCCAGTACTTC. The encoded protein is CASGGETQYF.

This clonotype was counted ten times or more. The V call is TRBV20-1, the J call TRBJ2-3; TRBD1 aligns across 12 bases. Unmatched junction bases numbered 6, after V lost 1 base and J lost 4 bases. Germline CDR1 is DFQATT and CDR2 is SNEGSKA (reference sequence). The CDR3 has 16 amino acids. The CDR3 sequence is CSARVGTGGGADTQYF. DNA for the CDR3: TGCAGTGCTAGAGTGGGGACAGGGGGCGGCGCAGATACGCAGTATTTT.

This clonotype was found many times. The CDR3, as DNA: TGTGCCAGCAGCTTGACTAGCGGGTCATACGAGCAGTACTTC. Protein sequence: CASSLTSGSYEQYF. This sequence joins TRBV7-9 and TRBJ2-7, with 10 positions matching TRBD2. The germline CDR1 and CDR2 sequences are SEHNR and FQNEAQ (reference sequence). Trimming took 3 bases from V and 4 from J; bases not matched to a gene: 3. There are 14 residues in the CDR3.

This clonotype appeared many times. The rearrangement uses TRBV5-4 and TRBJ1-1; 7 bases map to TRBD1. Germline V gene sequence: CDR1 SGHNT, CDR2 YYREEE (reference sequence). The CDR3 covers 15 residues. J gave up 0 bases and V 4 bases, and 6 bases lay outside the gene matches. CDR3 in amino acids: CASSNSDRMNTEAFF. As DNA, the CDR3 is TGTGCCAGCAGCAATTCGGACAGGATGAACACTGAAGCTTTCTTT. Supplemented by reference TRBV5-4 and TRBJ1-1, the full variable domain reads ETGVTQSPTHLIKTRGQQVTLRCSSQSGHNTVSWYQQALGQGPQFIFQYYREEENGRGNFPPRFSGLQFPNYSSELNVNALELDDSALYLCASSNSDRMNTEAFFGQGTRLTVV.

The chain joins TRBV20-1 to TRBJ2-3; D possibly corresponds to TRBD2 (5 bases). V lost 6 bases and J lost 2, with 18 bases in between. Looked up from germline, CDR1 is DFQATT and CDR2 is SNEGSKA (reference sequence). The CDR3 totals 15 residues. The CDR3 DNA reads TGCAGTGCAAAACCGCCCGAGACTAACACAGATACGCAGTATTTT. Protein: CSAKPPETNTDTQYF.

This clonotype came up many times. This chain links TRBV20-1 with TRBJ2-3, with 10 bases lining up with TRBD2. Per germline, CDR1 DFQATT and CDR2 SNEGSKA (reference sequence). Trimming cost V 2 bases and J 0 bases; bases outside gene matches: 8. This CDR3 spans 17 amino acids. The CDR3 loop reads CSARIQRGGRSTDTQYF. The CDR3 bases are TGCAGTGCTAGAATCCAGCGGGGGGGTCGTAGCACAGATACGCAGTATTTT.

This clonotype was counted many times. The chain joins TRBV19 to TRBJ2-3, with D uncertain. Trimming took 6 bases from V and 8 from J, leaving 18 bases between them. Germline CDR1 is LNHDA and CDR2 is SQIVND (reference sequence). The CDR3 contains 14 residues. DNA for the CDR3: TGTGCCAGTAGCCCGTCTTTTCCCACGGGTACGCAGTATTTT. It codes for CASSPSFPTGTQYF. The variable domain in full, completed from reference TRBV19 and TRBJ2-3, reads DGGITQSPKYLFRKEGQNVTLSCEQNLNHDAMYWYRQDPGQGLRLIYYSQIVNDFQKGDIAEGYSVSREKKESFPLTVTSAQKNPTAFYLCASSPSFPTGTQYFGPGTRLTVL.

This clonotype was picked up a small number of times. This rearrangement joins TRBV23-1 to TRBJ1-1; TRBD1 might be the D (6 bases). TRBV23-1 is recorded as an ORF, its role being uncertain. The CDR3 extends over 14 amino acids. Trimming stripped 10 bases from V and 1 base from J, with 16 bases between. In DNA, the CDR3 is TGCGCCAATTGGTCCGGGACACCGAACACTGAAGCTTTCTTT. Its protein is CANWSGTPNTEAFF.

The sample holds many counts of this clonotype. The CDR3 here is CASSPGTDYYGANVLTF. The CDR3 nucleotides read TGTGCCAGCAGTCCCGGGACAGATTACTATGGGGCCAACGTCCTGACTTTC. The gene calls are TRBV28 and TRBJ2-6; TRBD1 matches at 7 bases. This CDR3 has 17 residues. Trimming took 5 bases from V and 3 from J; bases not matched to a gene: 10. Germline values: CDR1 MDHEN, CDR2 SYDVKM.

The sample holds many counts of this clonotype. Written as DNA, the CDR3 is TGTGCCAGCACCACGCGGGGACCTGCCTATAATTCACCCCTCCACTTT. It translates to CASTTRGPAYNSPLHF. The rearrangement links TRBV27 to TRBJ1-6; a possible D gene is TRBD1 (5 bases). Germline V gene lookup returns CDR1 MNHEY and CDR2 SMNVEV (reference sequence). This CDR3 is built from 16 residues. The ends were cut back, 7 bases at V and 2 bases at J, with 15 bases in the middle.

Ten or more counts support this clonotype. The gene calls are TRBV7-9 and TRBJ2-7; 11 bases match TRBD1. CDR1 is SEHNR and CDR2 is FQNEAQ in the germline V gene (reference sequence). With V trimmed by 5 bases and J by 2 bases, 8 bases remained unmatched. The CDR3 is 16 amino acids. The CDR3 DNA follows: TGTGCCAGCAGCCCGGGGACAGGGGGTGTAACCTACGAGCAGTACTTC. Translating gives CASSPGTGGVTYEQYF.

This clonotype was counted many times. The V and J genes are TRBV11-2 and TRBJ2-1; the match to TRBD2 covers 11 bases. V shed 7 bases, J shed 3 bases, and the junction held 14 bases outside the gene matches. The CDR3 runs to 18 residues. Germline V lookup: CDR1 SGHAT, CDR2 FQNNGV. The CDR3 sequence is CASTPAIAGGRGYNEQFF. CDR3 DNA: TGTGCCAGCACCCCGGCGATAGCGGGAGGGAGGGGCTACAATGAGCAGTTCTTC.

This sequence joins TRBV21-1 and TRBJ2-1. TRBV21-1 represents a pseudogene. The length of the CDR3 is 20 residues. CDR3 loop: CASSSLMMEKTTAIYNEQFF. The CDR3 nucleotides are TGTGCCAGCAGCAGCTTAATGATGGAGAAAACTACCGCAATCTACAATGAGCAGTTCTTC.

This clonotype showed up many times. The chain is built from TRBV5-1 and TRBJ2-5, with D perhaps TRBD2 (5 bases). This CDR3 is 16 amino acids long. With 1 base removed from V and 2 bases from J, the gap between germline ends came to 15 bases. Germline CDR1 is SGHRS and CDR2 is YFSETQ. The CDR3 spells CASSLTSGTPQETQYF. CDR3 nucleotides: TGCGCCAGCAGCTTGACCAGCGGAACCCCTCAAGAGACCCAGTACTTC.

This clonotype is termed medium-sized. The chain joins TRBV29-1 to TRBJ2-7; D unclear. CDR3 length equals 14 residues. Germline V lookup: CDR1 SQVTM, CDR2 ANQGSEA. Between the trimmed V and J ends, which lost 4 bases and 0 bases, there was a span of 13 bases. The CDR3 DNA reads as TGCAGCGTTGGAGACTCCCTAGACTCCTACGAGCAGTACTTC. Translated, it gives CSVGDSLDSYEQYF.

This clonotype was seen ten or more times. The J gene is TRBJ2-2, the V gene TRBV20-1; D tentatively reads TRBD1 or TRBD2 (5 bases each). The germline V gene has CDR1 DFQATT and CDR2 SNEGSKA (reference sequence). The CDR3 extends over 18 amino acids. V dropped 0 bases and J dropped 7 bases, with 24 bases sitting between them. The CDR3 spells CSAREGRQLGKIVGELFF. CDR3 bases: TGCAGTGCTAGAGAGGGGCGCCAGCTCGGGAAAATAGTCGGGGAGCTGTTTTTT.

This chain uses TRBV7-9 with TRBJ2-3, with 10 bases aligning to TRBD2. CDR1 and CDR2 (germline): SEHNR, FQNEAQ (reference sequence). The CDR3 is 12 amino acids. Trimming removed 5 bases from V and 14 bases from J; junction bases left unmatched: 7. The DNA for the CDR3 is TGTGCCAGCAGCCCCCTCGGGACTAGCGCGTATTTT. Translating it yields CASSPLGTSAYF.

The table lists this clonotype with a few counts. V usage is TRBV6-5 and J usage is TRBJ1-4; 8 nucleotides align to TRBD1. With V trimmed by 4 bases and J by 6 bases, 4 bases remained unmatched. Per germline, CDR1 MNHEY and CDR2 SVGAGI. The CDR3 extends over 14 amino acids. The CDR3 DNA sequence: TGTGCCAGCAGTTTCAGGGGGCCAGATGAAAAACTGTTTTTT. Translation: CASSFRGPDEKLFF.

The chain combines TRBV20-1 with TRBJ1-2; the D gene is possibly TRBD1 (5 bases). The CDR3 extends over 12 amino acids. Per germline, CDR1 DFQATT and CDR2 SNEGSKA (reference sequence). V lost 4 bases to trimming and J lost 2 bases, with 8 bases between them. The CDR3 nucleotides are TGCAGTGCTAACTCAGGGAACTATGGCTACACCTTC. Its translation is CSANSGNYGYTF.

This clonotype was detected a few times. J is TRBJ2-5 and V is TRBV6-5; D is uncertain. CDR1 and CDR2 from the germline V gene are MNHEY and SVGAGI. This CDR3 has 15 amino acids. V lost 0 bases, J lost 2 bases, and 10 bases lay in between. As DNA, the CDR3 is TGTGCCAGCAGTTACTCCATGGAGTTACAAGAGACCCAGTACTTC. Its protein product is CASSYSMELQETQYF.

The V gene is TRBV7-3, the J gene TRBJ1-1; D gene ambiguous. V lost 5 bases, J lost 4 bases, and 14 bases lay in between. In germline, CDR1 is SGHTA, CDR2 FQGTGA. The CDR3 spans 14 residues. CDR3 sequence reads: CASSDGSRRTEAFF. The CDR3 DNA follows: TGTGCCAGCAGCGACGGGAGCAGGCGCACTGAAGCTTTCTTT.

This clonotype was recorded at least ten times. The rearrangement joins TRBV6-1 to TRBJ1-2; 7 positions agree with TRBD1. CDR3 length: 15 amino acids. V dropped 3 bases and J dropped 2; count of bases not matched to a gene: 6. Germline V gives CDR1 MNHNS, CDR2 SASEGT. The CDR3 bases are TGTGCCAGCAGTGATATGACAGGGTCCAACTATGGCTACACCTTC. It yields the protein CASSDMTGSNYGYTF.